The source of this TCR beta chain is a study of T cell changes during pregnancy in multiple sclerosis. Per germline, CDR1 SGHTA and CDR2 FQGNSA. CDR3 length: 13 residues. V was pared by 5 bases and J by 12 bases, with 14 bases between. Assay used: immunoSEQ multiplex PCR; TCRdb lists only in-frame clones, some missing. This sample has roughly 100,000 clones, with about nine tenths found just once. This clonotype was sampled from a female donor with multiple sclerosis, enrolled in a pregnancy study. This chain uses TRBV7-2 with TRBJ1-6, with unresolved D. The sequences come from peripheral blood, collected after pregnancy. The CDR3 here is CASSPHLKIPLHF. In nucleotides, the CDR3 is TGTGCCAGCAGCCCCCATCTAAAAATACCCCTCCACTTT.